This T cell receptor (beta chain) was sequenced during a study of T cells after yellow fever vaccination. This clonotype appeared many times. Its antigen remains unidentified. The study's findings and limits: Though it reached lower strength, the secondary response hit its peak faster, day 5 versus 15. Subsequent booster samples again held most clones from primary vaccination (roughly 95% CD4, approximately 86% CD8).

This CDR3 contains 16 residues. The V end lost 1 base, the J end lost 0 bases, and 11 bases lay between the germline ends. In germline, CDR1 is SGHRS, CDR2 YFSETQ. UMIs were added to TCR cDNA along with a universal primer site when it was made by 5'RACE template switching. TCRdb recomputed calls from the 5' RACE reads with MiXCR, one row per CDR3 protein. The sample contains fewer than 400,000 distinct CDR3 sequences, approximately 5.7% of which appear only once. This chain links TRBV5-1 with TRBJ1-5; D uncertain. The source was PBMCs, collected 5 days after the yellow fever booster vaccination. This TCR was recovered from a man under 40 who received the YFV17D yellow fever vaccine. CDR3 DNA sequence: TGCGCCAGCAGCTTGTCGGGAGCGGATAGCAATCAGCCCCAGCATTTT. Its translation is CASSLSGADSNQPQHF.